This TCR beta chain comes out of a study of blood T cells in healthy people across ages. Study results and limitations: Observed TCR beta diversity per million T cells went down as age went up. This fall followed a roughly linear course with age. Higher diversity, along with more naive CD4+ cells, distinguished long-lived donors from aged donors. A strong correlation was found between TCR beta diversity and the percentage of naive T cells.

Germline V gene data show CDR1 as SGHRS and CDR2 as YFSETQ. This CDR3 spans 14 amino acids. The ends were cut back, 6 bases at V and 7 bases at J, with 16 bases in the middle. Using a J-beta primer mix together with a sample-barcoded 5' primer, a second PCR was run for roughly 7 to 12 cycles. TCRdb reanalysed the 5' RACE reads using MiXCR and keeps one entry per CDR3 protein. Altogether some 1,500,000 distinct CDR3 sequences are present, approximately 43% being singletons, with the ten largest covering about 4.1%. This clonotype was counted between two and nine times. As yet, its antigen is unknown. The chain carries TRBV5-1 and TRBJ2-2; D remains ambiguous. The sequenced sample consisted of blood. The sequence came from a woman aged 18-29 years in good health. The CDR3 here is CASTTLDSSGELFF. Here the CDR3 DNA reads TGCGCCAGCACCACCTTGGATTCGAGCGGGGAGCTGTTTTTT.